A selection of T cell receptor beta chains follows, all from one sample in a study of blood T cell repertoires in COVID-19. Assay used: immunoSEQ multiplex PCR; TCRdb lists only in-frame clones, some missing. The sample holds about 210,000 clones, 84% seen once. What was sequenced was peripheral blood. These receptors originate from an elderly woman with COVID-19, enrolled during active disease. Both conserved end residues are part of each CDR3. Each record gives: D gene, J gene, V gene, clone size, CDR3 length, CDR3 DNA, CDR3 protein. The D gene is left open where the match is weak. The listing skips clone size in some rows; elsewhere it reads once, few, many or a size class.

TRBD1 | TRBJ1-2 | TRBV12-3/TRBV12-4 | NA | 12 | TGTGCCAGCAGCGACAGGGCTTATGGCTACACCTTC | CASSDRAYGYTF
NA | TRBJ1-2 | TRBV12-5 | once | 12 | TGTGCTAGTGGGACTACAGGGTACGGCTACACCTTC | CASGTTGYGYTF
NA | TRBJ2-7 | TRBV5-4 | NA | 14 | TGTGCCAGCAGCTTGGATCAGGGCCCCTACGAGCAGTACTTC | CASSLDQGPYEQYF
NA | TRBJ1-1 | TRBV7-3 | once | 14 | TGTGCCAGCAGCTCGCAGGGGACGGGGACTGAAGCTTTCTTT | CASSSQGTGTEAFF
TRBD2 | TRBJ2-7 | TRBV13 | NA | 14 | TGTGCCAGCAGACCGGGACTAGCGACGCTCGAGCAGTACTTC | CASRPGLATLEQYF
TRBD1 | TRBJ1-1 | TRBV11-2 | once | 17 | TGTGCCAGCAGCTTAAGCCCCAGGGGGCAGGTGGACACTGAAGCTTTCTTT | CASSLSPRGQVDTEAFF
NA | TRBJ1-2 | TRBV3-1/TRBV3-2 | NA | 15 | TGTGCCAGCAGCCAACCGGACAGACTTAACTATGGCTACACCTTC | CASSQPDRLNYGYTF
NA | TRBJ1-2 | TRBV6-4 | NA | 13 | TGTGCCAGCAGTGACGAGCGGGGGGGCGGCTACACCTTC | CASSDERGGGYTF
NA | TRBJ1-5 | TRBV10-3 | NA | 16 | TGTGCCATCAGTGAGGGGCCGGGTCAGGAGGTAGCGCCCCAGCATTTT | CAISEGPGQEVAPQHF
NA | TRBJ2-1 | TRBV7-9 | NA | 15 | TGTGCCAGCAGCTTGCGGAAGGGGGGGCACAATGAGCAGTTCTTC | CASSLRKGGHNEQFF
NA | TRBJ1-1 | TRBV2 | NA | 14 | TGTGCCAGCAGTGAGCTGGCCGGGGACACTGAAGCTTTCTTT | CASSELAGDTEAFF
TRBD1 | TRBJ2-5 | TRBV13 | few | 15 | TGTGCCAGCAGCTTAGCCCGACAGGGCCAAGAGACCCAGTACTTC | CASSLARQGQETQYF
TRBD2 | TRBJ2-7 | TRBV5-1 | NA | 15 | TGCGCCAGCACAGCGGGGGGGTCTGGGGCCTACGAGCAGTACTTC | CASTAGGSGAYEQYF
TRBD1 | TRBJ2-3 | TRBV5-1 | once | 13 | TGCGCCAGCAGCCCCGGACAGGCAGATACGCAGTATTTT | CASSPGQADTQYF
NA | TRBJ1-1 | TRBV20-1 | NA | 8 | TGCTCGCCCGGGTGGGCTTTCTTT | CSPGWAFF
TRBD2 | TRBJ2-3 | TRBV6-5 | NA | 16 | TGTGCCAGCAGTTATGCCGGGACTAGCGGCACAGATACGCAGTATTTT | CASSYAGTSGTDTQYF
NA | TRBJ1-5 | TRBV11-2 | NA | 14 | TGTGCCAGCAGCTTAGGGCAGGGAAGGCAGCCCCAGCATTTT | CASSLGQGRQPQHF
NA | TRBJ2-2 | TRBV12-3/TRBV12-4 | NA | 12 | TGTGCCAGCAGTCTCTACACCGGGGAGCTGTTTTTT | CASSLYTGELFF
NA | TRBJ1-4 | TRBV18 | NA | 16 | TGTGCCAGCTCGCCTCTCCCAGGGGCAACTAATGAAAAACTGTTTTTT | CASSPLPGATNEKLFF
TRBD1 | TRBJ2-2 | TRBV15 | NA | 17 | TGTGCCACCAGCAGAACCCGCGGGACAGGGCCCCCCGGGGAGCTGTTTTTT | CATSRTRGTGPPGELFF
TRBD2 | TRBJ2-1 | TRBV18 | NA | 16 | TGTGCCAGCTCACCCCCCGGGGGGGCGGTCCACAATGAGCAGTTCTTC | CASSPPGGAVHNEQFF
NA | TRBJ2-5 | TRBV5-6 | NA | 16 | TGTGCCAGCAGCGGGACCTATGGGGGGTTCGAGGAGACCCAGTACTTC | CASSGTYGGFEETQYF
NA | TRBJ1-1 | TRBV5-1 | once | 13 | TGCGCCAGCAGCTTGGAGTGGGGCGCTGAAGCTTTCTTT | CASSLEWGAEAFF
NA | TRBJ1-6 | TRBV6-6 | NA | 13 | TGTGGGACGGGGAGCTCCTATAATTCACCCCTCCACTTT | CGTGSSYNSPLHF
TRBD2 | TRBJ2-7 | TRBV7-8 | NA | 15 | TGTGCCAGCAGCTTAGGGTCGGGAGGTTGGTACGAGCAGTACTTC | CASSLGSGGWYEQYF
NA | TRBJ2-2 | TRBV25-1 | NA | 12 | TGTGCCAGCCCCTCAGACACCGGGGAGCTGTTTTTT | CASPSDTGELFF
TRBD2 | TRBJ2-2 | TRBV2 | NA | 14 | TGTGCCACAGGACTAGCGGTGAACACCGGGGAGCTGTTTTTT | CATGLAVNTGELFF
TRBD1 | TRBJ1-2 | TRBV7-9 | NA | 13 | TGTGCCAGCAGCCCGGGACAGGGACTGGGCTACACCTTC | CASSPGQGLGYTF
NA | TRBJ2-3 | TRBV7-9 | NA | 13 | TGTGCCAGCAGCTTTGGTCAGGCAGATACGCAGTATTTT | CASSFGQADTQYF
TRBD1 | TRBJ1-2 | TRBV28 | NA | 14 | TGTGCCAGCAGTAGACAGGGACAGACGCGTGGCTACACCTTC | CASSRQGQTRGYTF
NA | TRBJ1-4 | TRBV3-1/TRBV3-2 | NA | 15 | TGTGCCAGCAGCCAAGAGGTTGCGGGTCCGGGGGAACTGTTTTTT | CASSQEVAGPGELFF
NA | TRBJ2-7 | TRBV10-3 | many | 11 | TGTGCCATCACCCCCGGGGGCGAGCAGTACTTC | CAITPGGEQYF
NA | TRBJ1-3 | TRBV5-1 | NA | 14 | TGCGCCAGCTCCGCGGGCCCTTCTGGAAACACCATATATTTT | CASSAGPSGNTIYF
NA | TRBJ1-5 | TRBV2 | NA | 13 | TGTGCCAGCAGTGGGACAAGGGAACAGCCCCAGCATTTT | CASSGTREQPQHF
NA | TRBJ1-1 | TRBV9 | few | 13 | TGTGCCAGCAGCCGGACGGGGAGATCAGAAGCTTTCTTT | CASSRTGRSEAFF
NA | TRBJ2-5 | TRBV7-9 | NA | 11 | TGTGCCAGCAGCTTGGGAGTGGCCCCCGACTTC | CASSLGVAPDF
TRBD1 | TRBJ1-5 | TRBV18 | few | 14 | TGTGCCAGCTCACCCGGACAGGGTGATCAGCCCCAGCATTTT | CASSPGQGDQPQHF
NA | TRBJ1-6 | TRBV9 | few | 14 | TGTGCCAGCAGCGTAGAGGACATTCTTTCACCCCTCCACTTT | CASSVEDILSPLHF
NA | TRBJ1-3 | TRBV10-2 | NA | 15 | TGCGCCAGCACCTCGGGAGGATCTTTTGGAAACACCATATATTTT | CASTSGGSFGNTIYF
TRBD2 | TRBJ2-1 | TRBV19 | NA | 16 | TGTGCCAGTAGTATGAGTAGCGGGAGGTTCTACAATGAGCAGTTCTTC | CASSMSSGRFYNEQFF
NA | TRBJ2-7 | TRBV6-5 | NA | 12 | TGTGCCAGCAGCCCGGGACAAGGCGAGCAGTACTTC | CASSPGQGEQYF